This T cell receptor beta chain came from a study of blood T cell repertoires in COVID-19. Looking at the study overall: Samples of COVID-19 (acute and convalescent) were obtained from the United States, Italy and Spain. PBMCs, B-cell-depleted T cells, or T cells were the source of the cDNA or gDNA that made up the material.

Original processing methods: Reference gene primer amplification gave estimated nucleated cell counts. Only in-frame clones appear in the TCRdb table, and some are missing; sequencing was by immunoSEQ multiplex PCR. The V and J calls and the clone size are those of that table, but D and trimming were determined from the DNA. Of 7,500 to 8,500 clones in the sample, 84% were seen once. This clone was counted a few times. CDR1 is KGHSH and CDR2 is LQKENI in the germline V gene. The CDR3 extends over 15 amino acids. Unmatched junction bases numbered 8, after V lost 3 bases and J lost 5 bases. This chain connects TRBV18 to TRBJ2-7, with 9 bases matching TRBD1. The sequence was collected from a human donor with active COVID-19. The donor label of this sample is uncertain. Sequencing input: peripheral blood. Here the CDR3 DNA reads TGTGCCAGCTCACCGGGACAGGGATCTGTTAACGAGCAGTACTTC. Protein: CASSPGQGSVNEQYF.